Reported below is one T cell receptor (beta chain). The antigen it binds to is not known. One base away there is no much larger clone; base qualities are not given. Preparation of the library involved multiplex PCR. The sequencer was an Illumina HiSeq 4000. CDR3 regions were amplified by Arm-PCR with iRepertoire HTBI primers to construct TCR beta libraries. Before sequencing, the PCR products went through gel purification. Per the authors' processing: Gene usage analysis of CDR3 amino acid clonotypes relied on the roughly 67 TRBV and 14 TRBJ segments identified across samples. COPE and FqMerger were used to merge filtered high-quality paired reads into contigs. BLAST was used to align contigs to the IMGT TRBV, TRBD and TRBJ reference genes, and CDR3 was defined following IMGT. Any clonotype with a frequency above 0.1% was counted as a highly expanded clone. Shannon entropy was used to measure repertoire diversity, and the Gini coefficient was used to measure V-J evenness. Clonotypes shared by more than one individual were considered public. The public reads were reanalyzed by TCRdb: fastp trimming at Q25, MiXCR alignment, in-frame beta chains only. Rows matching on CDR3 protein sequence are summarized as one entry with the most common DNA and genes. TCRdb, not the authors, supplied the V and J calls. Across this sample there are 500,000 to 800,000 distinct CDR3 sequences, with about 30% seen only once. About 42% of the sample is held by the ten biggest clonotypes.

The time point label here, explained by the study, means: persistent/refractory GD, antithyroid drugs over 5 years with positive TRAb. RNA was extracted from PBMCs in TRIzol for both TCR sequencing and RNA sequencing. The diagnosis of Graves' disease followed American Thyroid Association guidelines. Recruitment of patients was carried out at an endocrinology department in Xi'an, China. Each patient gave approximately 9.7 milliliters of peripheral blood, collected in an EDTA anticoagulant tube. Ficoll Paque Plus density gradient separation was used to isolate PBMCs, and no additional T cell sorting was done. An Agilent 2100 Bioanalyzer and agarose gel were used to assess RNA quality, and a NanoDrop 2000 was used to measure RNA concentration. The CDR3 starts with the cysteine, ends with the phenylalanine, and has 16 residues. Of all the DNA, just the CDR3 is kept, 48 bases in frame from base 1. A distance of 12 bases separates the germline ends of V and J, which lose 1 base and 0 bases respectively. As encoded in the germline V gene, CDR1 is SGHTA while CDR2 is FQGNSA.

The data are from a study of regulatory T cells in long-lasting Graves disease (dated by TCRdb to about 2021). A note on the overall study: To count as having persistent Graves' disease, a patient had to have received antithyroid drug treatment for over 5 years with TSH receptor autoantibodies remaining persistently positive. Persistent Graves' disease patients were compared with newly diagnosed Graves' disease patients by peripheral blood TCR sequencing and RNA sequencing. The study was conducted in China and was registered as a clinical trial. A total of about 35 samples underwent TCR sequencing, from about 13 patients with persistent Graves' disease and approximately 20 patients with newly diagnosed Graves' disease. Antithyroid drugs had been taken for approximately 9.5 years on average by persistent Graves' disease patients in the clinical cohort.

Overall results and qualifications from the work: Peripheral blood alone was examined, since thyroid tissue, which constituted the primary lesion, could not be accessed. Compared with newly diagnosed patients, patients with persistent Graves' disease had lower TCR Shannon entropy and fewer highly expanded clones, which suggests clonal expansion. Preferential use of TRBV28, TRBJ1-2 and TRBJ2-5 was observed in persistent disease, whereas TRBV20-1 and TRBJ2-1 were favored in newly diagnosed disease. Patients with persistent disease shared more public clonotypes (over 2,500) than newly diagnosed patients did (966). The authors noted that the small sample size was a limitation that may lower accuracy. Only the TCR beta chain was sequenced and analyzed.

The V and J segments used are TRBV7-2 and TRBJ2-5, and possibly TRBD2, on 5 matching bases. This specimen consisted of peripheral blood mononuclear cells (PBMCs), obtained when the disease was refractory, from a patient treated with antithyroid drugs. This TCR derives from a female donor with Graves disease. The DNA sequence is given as TGTGCCAGCAGCTTAGTCGGGGAAGAGTACCAAGAGACCCAGTACTTC. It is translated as CASSLVGEEYQETQYF.